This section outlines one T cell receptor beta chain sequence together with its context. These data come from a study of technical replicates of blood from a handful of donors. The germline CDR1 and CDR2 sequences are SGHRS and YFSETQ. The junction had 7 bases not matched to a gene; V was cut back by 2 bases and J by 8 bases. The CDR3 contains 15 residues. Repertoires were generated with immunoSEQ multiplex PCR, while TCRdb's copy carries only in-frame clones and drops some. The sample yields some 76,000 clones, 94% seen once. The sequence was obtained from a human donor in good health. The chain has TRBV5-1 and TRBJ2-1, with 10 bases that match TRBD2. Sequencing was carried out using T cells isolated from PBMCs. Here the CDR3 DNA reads TGCGCCAGCAGCTTAACTAGCGGGGCGCGGGATGAGCAGTTCTTC. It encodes CASSLTSGARDEQFF.